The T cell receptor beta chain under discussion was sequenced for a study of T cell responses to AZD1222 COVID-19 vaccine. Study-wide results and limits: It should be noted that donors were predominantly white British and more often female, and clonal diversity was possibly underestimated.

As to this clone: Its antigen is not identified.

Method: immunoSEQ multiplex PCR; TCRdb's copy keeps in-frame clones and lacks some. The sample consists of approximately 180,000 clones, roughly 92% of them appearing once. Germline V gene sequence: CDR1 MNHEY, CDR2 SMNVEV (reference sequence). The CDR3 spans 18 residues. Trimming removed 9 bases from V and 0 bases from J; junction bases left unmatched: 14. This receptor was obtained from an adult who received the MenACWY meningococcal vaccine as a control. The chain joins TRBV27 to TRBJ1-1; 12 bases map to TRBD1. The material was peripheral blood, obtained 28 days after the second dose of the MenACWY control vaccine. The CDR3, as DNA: TGTGCCAGTCTACCCGGGACAGGGGGCTACATCATGAACACTGAAGCTTTCTTT. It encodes CASLPGTGGYIMNTEAFF.